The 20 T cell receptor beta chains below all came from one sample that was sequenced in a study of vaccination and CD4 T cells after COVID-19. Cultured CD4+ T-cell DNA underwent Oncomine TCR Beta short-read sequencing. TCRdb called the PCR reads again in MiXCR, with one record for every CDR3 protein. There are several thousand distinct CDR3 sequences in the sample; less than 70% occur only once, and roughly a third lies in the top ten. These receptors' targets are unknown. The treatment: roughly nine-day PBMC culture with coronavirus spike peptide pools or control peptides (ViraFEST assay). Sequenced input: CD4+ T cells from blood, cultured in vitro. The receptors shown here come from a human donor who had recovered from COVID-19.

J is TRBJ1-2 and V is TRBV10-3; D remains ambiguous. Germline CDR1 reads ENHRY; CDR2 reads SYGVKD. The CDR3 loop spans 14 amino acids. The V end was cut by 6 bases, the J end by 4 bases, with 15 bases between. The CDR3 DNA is TGTGCCATCAGGGAGGTAGGAGCGTCCTATGGCTACACCTTC. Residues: CAIREVGASYGYTF.

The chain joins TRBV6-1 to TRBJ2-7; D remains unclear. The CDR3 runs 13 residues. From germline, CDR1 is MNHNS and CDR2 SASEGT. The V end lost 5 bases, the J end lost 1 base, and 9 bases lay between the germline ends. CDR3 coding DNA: TGTGCCAGCAGTCGGGCCAAGTCCTACGAGCAGTACTTC. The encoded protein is CASSRAKSYEQYF.

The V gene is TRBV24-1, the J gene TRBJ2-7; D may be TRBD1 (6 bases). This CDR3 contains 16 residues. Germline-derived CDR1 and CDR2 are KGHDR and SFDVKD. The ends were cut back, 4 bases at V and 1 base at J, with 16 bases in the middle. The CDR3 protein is CATSDVSLQGSYEQYF. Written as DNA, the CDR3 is TGTGCCACCAGTGACGTCTCATTACAGGGTTCCTACGAGCAGTACTTC.

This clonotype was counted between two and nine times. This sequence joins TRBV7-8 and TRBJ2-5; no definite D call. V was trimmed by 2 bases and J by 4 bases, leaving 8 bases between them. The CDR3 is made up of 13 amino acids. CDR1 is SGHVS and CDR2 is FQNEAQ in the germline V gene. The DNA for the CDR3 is TGTGCCAGCAGCTTACGGTTGGCAGAGACCCAGTACTTC. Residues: CASSLRLAETQYF.

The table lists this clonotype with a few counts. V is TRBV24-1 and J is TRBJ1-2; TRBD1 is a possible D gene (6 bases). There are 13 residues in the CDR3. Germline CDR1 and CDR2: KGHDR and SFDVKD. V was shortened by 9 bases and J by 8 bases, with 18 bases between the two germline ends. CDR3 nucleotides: TGTGCCACCGCCCACCAGACAGGATTAGGCTACACCTTC. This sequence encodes CATAHQTGLGYTF.

As DNA, the CDR3 is TGTGCCAGCACCCTCTGGGGCACTGAAGCTTTCTTT. Protein sequence: CASTLWGTEAFF. The chain has TRBV28 and TRBJ1-1; D ambiguous. V dropped 7 bases and J dropped 4 bases, with 10 bases sitting between them. The germline CDR1 and CDR2 sequences are MDHEN and SYDVKM. The CDR3 totals 12 residues.

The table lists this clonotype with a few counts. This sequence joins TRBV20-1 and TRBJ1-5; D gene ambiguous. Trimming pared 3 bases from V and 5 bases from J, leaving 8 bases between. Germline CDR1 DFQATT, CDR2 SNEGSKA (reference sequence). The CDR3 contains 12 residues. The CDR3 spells CSASDGDQPQHF. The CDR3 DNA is TGCAGTGCTAGCGACGGAGATCAGCCCCAGCATTTT.

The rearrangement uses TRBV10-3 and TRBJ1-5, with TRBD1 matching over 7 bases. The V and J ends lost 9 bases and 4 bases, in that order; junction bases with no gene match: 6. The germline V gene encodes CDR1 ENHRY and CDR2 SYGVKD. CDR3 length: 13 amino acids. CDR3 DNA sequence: TGTGCCATACAAGGGACAGCTAATCAGCCCCAGCATTTT. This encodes CAIQGTANQPQHF.

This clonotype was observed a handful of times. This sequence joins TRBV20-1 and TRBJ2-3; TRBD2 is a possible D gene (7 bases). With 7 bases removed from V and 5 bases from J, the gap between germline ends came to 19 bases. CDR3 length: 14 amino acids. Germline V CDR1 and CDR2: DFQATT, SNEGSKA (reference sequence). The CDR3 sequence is CSGSVGGPKDTQYF. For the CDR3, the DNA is TGCAGTGGTAGTGTCGGGGGGCCAAAAGATACGCAGTATTTT.

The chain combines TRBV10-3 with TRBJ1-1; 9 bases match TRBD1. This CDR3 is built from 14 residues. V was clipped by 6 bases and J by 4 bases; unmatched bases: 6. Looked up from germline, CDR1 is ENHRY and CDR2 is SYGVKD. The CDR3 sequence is CAIRPGQGGTEAFF. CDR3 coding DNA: TGTGCCATCAGGCCGGGACAGGGCGGCACTGAAGCTTTCTTT.

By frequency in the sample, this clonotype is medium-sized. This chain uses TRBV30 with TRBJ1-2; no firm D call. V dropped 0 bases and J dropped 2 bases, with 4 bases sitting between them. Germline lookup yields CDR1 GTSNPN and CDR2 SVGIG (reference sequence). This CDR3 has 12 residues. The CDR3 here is CAWSVSNYGYTF. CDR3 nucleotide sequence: TGTGCCTGGAGTGTGTCCAACTATGGCTACACCTTC.

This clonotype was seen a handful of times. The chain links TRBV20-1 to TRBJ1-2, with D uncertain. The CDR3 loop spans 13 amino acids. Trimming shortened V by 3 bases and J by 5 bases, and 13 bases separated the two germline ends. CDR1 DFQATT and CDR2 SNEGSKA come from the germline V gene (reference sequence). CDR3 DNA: TGCAGTGCTAGTCTTCGGACGGCATATGGCTACACCTTC. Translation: CSASLRTAYGYTF.

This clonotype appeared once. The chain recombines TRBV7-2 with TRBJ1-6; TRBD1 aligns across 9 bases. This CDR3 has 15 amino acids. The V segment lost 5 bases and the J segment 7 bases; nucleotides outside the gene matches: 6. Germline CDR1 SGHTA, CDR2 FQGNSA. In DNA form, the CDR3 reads TGTGCCAGCAGCCGTGGACAGGGGTACAATTCACCCCTCCACTTT. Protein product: CASSRGQGYNSPLHF.

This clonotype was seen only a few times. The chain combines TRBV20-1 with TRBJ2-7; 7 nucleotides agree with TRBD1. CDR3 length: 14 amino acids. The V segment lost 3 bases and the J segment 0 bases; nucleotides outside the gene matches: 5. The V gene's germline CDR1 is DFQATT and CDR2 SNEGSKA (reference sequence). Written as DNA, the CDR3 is TGCAGTGCTAGCCAGGACAGGCTCTCCTACGAGCAGTACTTC. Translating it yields CSASQDRLSYEQYF.

CDR3 region: CATGPRGSYGYTF. CDR3 DNA sequence: TGTGCCACCGGGCCGCGGGGGAGCTATGGCTACACCTTC. The chain links TRBV27 to TRBJ1-2; D perhaps matches TRBD1 (5 bases). The CDR3 is 13 amino acids. Germline lookup yields CDR1 MNHEY and CDR2 SMNVEV (reference sequence). V lost 10 bases, J lost 4 bases, and 16 bases lay in between.

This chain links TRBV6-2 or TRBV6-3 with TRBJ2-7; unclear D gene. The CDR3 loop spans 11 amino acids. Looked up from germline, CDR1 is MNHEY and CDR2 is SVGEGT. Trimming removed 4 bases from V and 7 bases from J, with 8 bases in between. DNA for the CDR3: TGTGCCAGCAGTTTCCACCGGGAGCAGTACTTC. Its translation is CASSFHREQYF.

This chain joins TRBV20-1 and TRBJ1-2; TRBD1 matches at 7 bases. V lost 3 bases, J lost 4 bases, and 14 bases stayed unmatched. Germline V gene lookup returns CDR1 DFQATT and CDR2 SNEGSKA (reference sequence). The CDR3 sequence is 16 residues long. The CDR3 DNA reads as TGCAGTGCTAGCGGTCCACAGGGGACCAAAGGCTATGGCTACACCTTC. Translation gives CSASGPQGTKGYGYTF.

Here the CDR3 DNA reads TGTGCCAGCAGCTTATACAGCTTACAAGAGACCCAGTACTTC. This codes for CASSLYSLQETQYF. The chain links TRBV7-6 to TRBJ2-5; D call uncertain. V was shortened by 2 bases and J by 2 bases, with 9 bases between the two germline ends. CDR1 and CDR2 (germline): SGHVS, FNYEAQ. CDR3 size: 14 residues.

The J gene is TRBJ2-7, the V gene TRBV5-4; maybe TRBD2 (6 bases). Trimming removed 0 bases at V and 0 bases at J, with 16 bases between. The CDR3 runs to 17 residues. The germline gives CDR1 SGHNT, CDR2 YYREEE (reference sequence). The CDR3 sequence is CASSLAELRGASYEQYF. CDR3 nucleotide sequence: TGTGCCAGCAGCTTGGCCGAGTTGCGGGGTGCCTCCTACGAGCAGTACTTC.

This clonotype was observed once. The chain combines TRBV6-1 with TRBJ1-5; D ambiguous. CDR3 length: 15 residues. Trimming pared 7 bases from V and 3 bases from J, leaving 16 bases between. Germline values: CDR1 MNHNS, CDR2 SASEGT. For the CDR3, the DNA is TGTGCCAGCAACCTAAACCGGGTCTACAATCAGCCCCAGCATTTT. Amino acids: CASNLNRVYNQPQHF.